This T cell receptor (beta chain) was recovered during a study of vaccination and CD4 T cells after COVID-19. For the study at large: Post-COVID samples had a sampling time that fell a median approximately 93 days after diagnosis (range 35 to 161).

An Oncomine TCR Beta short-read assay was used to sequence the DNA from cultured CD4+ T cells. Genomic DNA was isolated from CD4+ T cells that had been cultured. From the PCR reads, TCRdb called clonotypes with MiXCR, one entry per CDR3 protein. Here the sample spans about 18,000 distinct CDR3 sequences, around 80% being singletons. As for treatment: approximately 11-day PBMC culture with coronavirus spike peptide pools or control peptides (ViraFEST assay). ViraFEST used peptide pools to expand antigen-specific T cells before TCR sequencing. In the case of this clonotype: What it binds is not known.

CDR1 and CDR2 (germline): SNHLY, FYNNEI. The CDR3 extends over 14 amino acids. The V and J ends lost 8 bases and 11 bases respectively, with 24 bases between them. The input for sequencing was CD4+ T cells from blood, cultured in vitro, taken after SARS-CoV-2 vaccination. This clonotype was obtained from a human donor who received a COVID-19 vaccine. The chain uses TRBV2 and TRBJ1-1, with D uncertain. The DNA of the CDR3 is TGTGCCAGCCTTCCCCTCCGACACAGAGCTGCTGCTTTCTTT. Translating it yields CASLPLRHRAAAFF.